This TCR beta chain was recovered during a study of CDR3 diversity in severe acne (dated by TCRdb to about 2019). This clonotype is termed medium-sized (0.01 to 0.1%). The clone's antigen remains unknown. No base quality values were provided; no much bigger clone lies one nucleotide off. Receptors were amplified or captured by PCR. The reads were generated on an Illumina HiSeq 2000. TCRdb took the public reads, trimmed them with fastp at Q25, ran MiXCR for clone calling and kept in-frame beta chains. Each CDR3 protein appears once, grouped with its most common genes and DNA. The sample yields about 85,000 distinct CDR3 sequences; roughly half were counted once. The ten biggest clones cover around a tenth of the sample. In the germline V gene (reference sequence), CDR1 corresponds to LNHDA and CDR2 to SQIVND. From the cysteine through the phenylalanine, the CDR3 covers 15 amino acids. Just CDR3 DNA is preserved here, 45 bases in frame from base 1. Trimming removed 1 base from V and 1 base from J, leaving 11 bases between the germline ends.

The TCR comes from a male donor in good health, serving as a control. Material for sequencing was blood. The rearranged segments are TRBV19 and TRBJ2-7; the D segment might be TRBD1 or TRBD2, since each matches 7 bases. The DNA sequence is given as TGTGCCAGTAGTATAGGACAGGGAGGGTCCTACGAGCAGTACTTC. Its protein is CASSIGQGGSYEQYF.